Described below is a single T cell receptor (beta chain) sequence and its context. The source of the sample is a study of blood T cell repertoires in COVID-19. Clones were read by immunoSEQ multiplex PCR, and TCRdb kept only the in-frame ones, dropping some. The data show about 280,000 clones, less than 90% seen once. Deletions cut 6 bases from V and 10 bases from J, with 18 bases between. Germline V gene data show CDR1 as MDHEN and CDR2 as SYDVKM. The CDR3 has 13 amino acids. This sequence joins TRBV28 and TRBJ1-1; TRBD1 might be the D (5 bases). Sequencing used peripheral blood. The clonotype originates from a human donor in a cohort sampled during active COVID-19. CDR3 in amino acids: CASRAQGTGGAFF. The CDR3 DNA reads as TGTGCCAGCAGGGCCCAGGGAACGGGTGGAGCTTTCTTT.